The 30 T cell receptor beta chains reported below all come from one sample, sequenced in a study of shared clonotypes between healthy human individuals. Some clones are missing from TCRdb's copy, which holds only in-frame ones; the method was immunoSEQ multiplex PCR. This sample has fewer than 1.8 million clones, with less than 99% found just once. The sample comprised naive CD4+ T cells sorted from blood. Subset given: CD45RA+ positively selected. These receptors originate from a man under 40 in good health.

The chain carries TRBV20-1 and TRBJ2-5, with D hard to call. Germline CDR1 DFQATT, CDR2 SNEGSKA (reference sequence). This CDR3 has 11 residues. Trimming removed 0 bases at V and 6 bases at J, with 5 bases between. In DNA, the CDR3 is TGCAGTGCTAGAGATTCGAAGACCCAGTACTTC. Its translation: CSARDSKTQYF.

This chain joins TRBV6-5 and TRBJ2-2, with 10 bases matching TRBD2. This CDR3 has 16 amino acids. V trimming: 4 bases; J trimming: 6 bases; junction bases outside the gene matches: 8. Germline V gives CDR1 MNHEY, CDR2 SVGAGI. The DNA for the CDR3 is TGTGCCAGCAGTTCCGCTAGCGGGAGAATAGCCGGGGAGCTGTTTTTT. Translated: CASSSASGRIAGELFF.

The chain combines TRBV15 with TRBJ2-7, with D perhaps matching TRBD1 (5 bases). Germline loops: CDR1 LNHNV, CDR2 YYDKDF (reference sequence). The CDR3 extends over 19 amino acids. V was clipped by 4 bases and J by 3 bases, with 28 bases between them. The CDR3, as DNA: TGTGCCACCAGCAAGCCGGAAAAGACAGCCACGTTGAATTTCTACGAGCAGTACTTC. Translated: CATSKPEKTATLNFYEQYF.

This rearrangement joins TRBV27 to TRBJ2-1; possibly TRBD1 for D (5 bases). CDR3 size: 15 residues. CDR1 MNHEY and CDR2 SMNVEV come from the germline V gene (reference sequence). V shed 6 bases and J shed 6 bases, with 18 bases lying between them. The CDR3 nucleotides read TGTGCCAGCAGCTTTAACGTTTGGGGCGGCAATGAGCAGTTCTTC. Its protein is CASSFNVWGGNEQFF.

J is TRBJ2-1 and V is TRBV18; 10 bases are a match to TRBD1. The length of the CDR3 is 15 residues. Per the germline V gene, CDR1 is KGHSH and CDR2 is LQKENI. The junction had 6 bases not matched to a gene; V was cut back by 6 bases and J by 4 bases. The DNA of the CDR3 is TGTGCCAGCTCTCCAACGGGACAGGGGTACAATGAGCAGTTCTTC. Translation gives CASSPTGQGYNEQFF.

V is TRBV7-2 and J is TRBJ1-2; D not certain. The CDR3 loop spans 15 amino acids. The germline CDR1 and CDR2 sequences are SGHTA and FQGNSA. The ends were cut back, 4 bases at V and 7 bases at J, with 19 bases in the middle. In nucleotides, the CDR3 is TGTGCCAGCAGCTCCCAGATGGGGAAGGTGGCTGGCTACACCTTC. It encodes CASSSQMGKVAGYTF.

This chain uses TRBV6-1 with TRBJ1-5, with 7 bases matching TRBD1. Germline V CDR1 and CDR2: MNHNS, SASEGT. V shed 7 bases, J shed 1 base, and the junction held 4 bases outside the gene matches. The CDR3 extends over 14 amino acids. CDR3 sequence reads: CASTSTGSNQPQHF. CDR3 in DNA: TGTGCCAGCACCTCGACAGGGAGCAATCAGCCCCAGCATTTT.

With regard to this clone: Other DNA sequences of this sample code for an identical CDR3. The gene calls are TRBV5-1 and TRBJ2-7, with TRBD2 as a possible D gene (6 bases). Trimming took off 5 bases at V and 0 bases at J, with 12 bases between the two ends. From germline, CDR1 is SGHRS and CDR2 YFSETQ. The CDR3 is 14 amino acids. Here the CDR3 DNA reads TGCGCCAGCAGTAGGAGGGATAGCTCCTACGAGCAGTACTTC. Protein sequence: CASSRRDSSYEQYF.

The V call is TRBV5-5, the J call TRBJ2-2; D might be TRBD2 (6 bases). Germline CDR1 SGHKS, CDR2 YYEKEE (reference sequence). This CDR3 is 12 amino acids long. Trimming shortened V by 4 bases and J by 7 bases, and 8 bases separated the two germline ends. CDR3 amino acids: CASSPGLGELFF. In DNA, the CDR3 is TGTGCCAGCAGCCCGGGACTCGGGGAGCTGTTTTTT.

CDR3 bases: TGTGCCAGCTCACTCCGTCCCACAATGAACACTGAAGCTTTCTTT. This gives the protein CASSLRPTMNTEAFF. The gene calls are TRBV18 and TRBJ1-1; D is uncertain. Trimming stripped 4 bases from V and 0 bases from J, with 12 bases between. The CDR3 is 15 amino acids. From germline, CDR1 is KGHSH and CDR2 LQKENI.

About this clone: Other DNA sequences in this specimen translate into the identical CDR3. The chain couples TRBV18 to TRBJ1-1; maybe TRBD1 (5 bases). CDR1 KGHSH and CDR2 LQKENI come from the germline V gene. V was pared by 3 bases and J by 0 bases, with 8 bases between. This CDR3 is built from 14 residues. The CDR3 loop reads CASSPQGMNTEAFF. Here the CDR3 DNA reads TGTGCCAGCTCACCGCAGGGAATGAACACTGAAGCTTTCTTT.

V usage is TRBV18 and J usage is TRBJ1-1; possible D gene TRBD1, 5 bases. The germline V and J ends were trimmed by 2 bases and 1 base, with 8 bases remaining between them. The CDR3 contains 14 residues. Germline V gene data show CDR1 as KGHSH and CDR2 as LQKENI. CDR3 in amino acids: CASSPSGANTEAFF. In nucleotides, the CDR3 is TGTGCCAGCTCACCATCTGGGGCGAACACTGAAGCTTTCTTT.

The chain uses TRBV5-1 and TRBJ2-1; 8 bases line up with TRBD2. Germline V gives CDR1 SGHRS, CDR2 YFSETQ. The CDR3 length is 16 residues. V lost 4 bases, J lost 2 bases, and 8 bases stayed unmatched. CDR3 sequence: CASSQAGLGAYNEQFF. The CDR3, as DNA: TGCGCCAGCAGCCAGGCGGGACTAGGCGCCTACAATGAGCAGTTCTTC.

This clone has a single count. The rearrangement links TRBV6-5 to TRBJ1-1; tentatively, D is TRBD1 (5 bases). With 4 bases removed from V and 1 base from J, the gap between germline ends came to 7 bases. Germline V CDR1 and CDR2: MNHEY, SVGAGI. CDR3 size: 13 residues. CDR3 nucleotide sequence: TGTGCCAGCAGTTTCGGACAGAACACTGAAGCTTTCTTT. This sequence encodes CASSFGQNTEAFF.

CDR3 DNA sequence: TGCGCCAGCAGTGTAGCGGGAGGTAACACCGGGGAGCTGTTTTTT. This sequence encodes CASSVAGGNTGELFF. V and J are TRBV10-2 and TRBJ2-2; 10 bases align to TRBD2. The trim removed 4 bases at V and 2 bases at J, leaving 1 base unmatched. The germline CDR1 and CDR2 sequences are WSHSY and SAAADI. CDR3 length: 15 residues.

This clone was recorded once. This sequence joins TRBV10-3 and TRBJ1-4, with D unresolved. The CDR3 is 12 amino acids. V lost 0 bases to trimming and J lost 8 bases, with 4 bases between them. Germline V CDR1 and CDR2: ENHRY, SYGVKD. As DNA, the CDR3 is TGTGCCATCAGTGAGTCGGCGGAAAAACTGTTTTTT. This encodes CAISESAEKLFF.

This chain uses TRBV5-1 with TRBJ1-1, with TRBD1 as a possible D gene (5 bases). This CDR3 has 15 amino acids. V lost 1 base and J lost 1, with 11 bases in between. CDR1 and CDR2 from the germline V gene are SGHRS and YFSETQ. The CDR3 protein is CASSLNAGQNTEAFF. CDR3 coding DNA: TGCGCCAGCAGCTTGAATGCAGGGCAGAACACTGAAGCTTTCTTT.

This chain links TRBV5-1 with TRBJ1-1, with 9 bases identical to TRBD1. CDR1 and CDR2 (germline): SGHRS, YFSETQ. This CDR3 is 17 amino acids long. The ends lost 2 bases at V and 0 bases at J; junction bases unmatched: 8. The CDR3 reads CASSLVPGQGMNTEAFF. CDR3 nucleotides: TGCGCCAGCAGCTTAGTCCCGGGACAGGGAATGAACACTGAAGCTTTCTTT. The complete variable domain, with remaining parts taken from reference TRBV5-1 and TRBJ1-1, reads KAGVTQTPRYLIKTRGQQVTLSCSPISGHRSVSWYQQTPGQGLQFLFEYFSETQRNKGNFPGRFSGRQFSNSRSEMNVSTLELGDSALYLCASSLVPGQGMNTEAFFGQGTRLTVV.

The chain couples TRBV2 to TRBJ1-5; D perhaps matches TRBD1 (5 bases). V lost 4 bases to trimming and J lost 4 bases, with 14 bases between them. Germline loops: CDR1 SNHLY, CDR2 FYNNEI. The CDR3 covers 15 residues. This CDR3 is CASSADGTFNQPQHF. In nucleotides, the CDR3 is TGTGCCAGCAGTGCTGACGGGACCTTTAATCAGCCCCAGCATTTT.

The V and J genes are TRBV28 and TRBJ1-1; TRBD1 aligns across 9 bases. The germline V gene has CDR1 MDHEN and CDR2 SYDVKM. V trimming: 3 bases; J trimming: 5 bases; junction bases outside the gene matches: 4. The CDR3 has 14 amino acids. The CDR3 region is CASSFTGGGTEAFF. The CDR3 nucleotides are TGTGCCAGCAGTTTTACAGGGGGCGGGACTGAAGCTTTCTTT.

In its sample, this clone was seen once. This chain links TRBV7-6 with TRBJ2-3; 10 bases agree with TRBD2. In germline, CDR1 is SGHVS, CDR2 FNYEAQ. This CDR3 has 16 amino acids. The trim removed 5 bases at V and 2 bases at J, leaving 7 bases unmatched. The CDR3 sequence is CASSLASGRTTDTQYF. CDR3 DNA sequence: TGTGCCAGCAGCCTTGCTAGCGGGAGAACCACAGATACGCAGTATTTT. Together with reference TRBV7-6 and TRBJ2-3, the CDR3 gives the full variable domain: GAGVSQSPRYKVTKRGQDVALRCDPISGHVSLYWYRQALGQGPEFLTYFNYEAQQDKSGLPNDRFSAERPEGSISTLTIQRTEQRDSAMYRCASSLASGRTTDTQYFGPGTRLTVL.

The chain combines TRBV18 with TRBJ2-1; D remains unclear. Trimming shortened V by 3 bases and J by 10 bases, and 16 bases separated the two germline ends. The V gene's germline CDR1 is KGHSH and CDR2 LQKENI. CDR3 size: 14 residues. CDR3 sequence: CASSPLVILGEQFF. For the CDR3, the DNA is TGTGCCAGCTCACCCTTAGTGATCCTTGGGGAGCAGTTCTTC.

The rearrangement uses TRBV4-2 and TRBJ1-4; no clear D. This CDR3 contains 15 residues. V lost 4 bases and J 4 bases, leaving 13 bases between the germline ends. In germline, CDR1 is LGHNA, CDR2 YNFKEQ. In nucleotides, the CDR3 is TGTGCCAGCAGCCTACCCGGCCCGTTTAATGAAAAACTGTTTTTT. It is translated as CASSLPGPFNEKLFF.

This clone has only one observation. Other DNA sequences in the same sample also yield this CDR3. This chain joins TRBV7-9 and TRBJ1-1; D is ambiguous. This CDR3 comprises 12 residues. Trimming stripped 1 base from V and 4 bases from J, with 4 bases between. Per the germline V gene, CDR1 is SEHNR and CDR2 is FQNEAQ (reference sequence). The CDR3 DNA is TGTGCCAGCAGCTTAGTAACCACTGAAGCTTTCTTT. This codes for CASSLVTTEAFF.

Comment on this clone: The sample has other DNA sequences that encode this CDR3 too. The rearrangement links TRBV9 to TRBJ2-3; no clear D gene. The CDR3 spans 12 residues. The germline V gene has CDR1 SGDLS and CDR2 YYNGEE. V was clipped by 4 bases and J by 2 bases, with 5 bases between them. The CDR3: CASSPPTDTQYF. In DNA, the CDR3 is TGTGCCAGCAGCCCCCCCACAGATACGCAGTATTTT.

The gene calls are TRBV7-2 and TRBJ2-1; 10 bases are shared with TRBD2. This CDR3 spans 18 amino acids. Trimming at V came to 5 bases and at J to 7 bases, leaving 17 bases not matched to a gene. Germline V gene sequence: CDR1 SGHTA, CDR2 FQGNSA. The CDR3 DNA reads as TGTGCCAGCAGCCTCCTAGGCCAGCGGGAGGGCCCGGGGAATGAGCAGTTCTTC. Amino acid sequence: CASSLLGQREGPGNEQFF. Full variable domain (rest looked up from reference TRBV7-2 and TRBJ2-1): GAGVSQSPSNKVTEKGKDVELRCDPISGHTALYWYRQSLGQGLEFLIYFQGNSAPDKSGLPSDRFSAERTGGSVSTLTIQRTQQEDSAVYLCASSLLGQREGPGNEQFFGPGTRLTVL.

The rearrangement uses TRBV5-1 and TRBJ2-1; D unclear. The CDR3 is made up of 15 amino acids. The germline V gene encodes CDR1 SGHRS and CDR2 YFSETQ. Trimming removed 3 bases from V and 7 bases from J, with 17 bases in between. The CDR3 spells CASSSDLNLRNEQFF. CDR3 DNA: TGCGCCAGCAGCTCTGACTTGAACCTTCGTAATGAGCAGTTCTTC.

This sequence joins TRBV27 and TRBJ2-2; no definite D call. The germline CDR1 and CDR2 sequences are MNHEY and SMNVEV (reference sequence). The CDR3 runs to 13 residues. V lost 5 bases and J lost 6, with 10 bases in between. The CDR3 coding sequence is TGTGCCAGCAGTCCCCTTGGCCCCGGGGAGCTGTTTTTT. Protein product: CASSPLGPGELFF.

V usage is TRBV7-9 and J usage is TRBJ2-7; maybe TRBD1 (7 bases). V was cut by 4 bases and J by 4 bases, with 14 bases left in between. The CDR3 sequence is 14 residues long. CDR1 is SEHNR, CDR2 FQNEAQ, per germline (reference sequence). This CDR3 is CASSYGGGAYEQYF. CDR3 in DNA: TGTGCCAGCAGCTATGGAGGGGGCGCGTACGAGCAGTACTTC.

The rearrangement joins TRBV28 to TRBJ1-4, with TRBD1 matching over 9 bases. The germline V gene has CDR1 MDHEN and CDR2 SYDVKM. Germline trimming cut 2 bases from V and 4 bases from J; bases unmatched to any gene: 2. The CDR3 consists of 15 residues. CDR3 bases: TGTGCCAGCAGTTTAGGGACAGGGATTAATGAAAAACTGTTTTTT. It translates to CASSLGTGINEKLFF.